These T cell receptor beta chains were read from a single sample in a study of blood T cell repertoires in COVID-19. The data were produced by immunoSEQ multiplex PCR, yet TCRdb's version contains in-frame clones alone and is incomplete. Here the sample spans about 350,000 clones, 70% to 90% being singletons. Sequenced sample: peripheral blood. The receptors stem from a woman between 55 and 75 years old with COVID-19, enrolled during active disease. Each CDR3 is given with its conserved first and last residue. The D gene is left open where the match is weak.

V	D	J	CDR3
TRBV5-1	TRBD1	TRBJ1-6	CASASSGQENNALHF
TRBV7-3	TRBD2	TRBJ2-5	CASSSGTQETQYF
TRBV6-6	TRBD1	TRBJ1-2	CASSTYTGVYGYTF
TRBV2	NA	TRBJ1-3	CASSGDRRHFSGNTIYF
TRBV5-4	TRBD2	TRBJ2-3	CASSPGGGTTDTQYF
TRBV7-6	NA	TRBJ2-7	CASSGGQPRDEQYF
TRBV29-1	NA	TRBJ2-7	CSVEEHPGQTYEQYF
TRBV5-8	NA	TRBJ1-2	CASSLVGTAFYPNYGYTF
TRBV5-1	NA	TRBJ2-2	CASSLQAGDEGELFF
TRBV2	NA	TRBJ1-1	CASSEVGAGTEAFF
TRBV27	NA	TRBJ1-2	CASSPQRGPLGYTF
TRBV6-4	TRBD1	TRBJ1-2	CASSDSKTGGAFYGYTF
TRBV3-1/TRBV3-2	NA	TRBJ2-7	CASRQAREQYF
TRBV9	NA	TRBJ2-3	CASSVRADTQYF
TRBV2	TRBD1	TRBJ2-7	CASSEFDGTAYEQYF
TRBV7-8	NA	TRBJ1-6	CASSSYRANSPLHF
TRBV5-4	TRBD1	TRBJ1-5	CASSLGGQTGNQPQHF
TRBV7-9	NA	TRBJ1-4	CASSSRLNEKLFF
TRBV2	TRBD1	TRBJ2-3	CASRDGTGKAGDTQYF
TRBV5-6	TRBD2	TRBJ2-3	CASSSGLAGGIVTDTQYF
TRBV2	NA	TRBJ1-1	CAGGTDEYTEAFF
TRBV4-2	TRBD2	TRBJ2-3	CASSQEFSGLASVTQYF
TRBV3-1/TRBV3-2	NA	TRBJ2-3	CASSVTGADTQYF
TRBV7-8	NA	TRBJ1-3	CASSPRQAGNTIYF
TRBV21-1	NA	TRBJ2-1	CASFTRPGPFEQFF
TRBV7-2	TRBD2	TRBJ2-3	CASSSSGGVTQYF
TRBV30	TRBD2	TRBJ2-5	CAWSVTSEQETQYF
TRBV18	NA	TRBJ1-2	CASSPKAIGGGYTF
TRBV7-2	NA	TRBJ2-5	CASSLAPTTGETQYF
TRBV6-5	NA	TRBJ1-5	CAGGQGFLEPQHF
TRBV2	TRBD2	TRBJ2-3	CASSVGNPGGGGTDTQYF
TRBV5-1	TRBD2	TRBJ2-3	CASSTMTQRGGSDTQYF
TRBV5-1	TRBD1	TRBJ1-4	CASSFRQGGTNEKLFF
TRBV18	NA	TRBJ2-3	CASSPPSRGRTDTQYF
TRBV4-2	TRBD2	TRBJ2-1	CASSQTGGASYNEQFF
TRBV24-1	NA	TRBJ2-5	CATSDPYSTQYF
TRBV7-9	NA	TRBJ2-3	CASSLDAGNTQYF
TRBV4-2	NA	TRBJ2-7	CASSQDTSDSPWYEQYF
TRBV4-2	TRBD2	TRBJ2-1	CASAPGLAGFDEQFF
TRBV11-3	TRBD2	TRBJ2-1	CASSALIAGGLNEQFF
TRBV29-1	NA	TRBJ1-5	CSVQGPASNQPQHF
TRBV27	TRBD1	TRBJ2-7	CASSPVPGQWQYF
TRBV7-3	TRBD1	TRBJ2-5	CASTPTATGSGETQYF
TRBV6-1	NA	TRBJ1-1	CASSEWGGTEAFF
TRBV19	NA	TRBJ1-3	CASRGTSSGNTIYF
TRBV29-1	NA	TRBJ1-2	CSVEEDRSYGYTF
TRBV15	TRBD2	TRBJ2-3	CATSSPGGTSGTDTQYF
TRBV11-1	NA	TRBJ1-1	CASSQDRNTEAFF
TRBV7-9	NA	TRBJ1-6	CASSLTPSGISPLHF
TRBV7-9	TRBD2	TRBJ2-2	CASSSPAGGGLDTGELFF
TRBV11-2	TRBD1	TRBJ2-3	CASSPNLGTGGVTQYF
TRBV5-1	NA	TRBJ2-3	CASSILSTDTQYF
TRBV3-1/TRBV3-2	TRBD1	TRBJ1-6	CASSQLTGGSSPLHF
TRBV9	NA	TRBJ2-3	CASSVAGEITDTQYF
TRBV4-3	NA	TRBJ1-2	CASSQVAGRGGYTF
TRBV7-7	TRBD1	TRBJ1-1	CASSPARFLRAILPGGNPEAFF
TRBV18	NA	TRBJ2-3	CASSPPADTQYF
TRBV6-5	TRBD1	TRBJ2-7	CASSYSDRGAYEQYF
TRBV9	TRBD1	TRBJ1-2	CASSVFPGQVHYGYTF
TRBV7-2	NA	TRBJ1-2	CASSLAGRGGYGYTF